This TCR beta chain was captured by sequencing in a study of human versus mouse CDR3 diversity and MHC coevolution. Method: immunoSEQ multiplex PCR; TCRdb's copy keeps in-frame clones and lacks some. The table includes 86,000 or so clones, 80% to 95% detected once. Sorting isolated naive CD4 T cells lacking CD45RO and expressing CD62L. With regard to this clone: The target antigen is unknown.

Study-level results: Compared with mice, human CDR3s carried more deletions and insertions on average. iCHAO1 estimated the human TCR beta repertoire at about 1.5 million clonotypes.

Germline CDR1 SNHLY, CDR2 FYNNEI. The CDR3 is 14 residues long. V lost 5 bases, J lost 5 bases, and 12 bases lay in between. Input material: naive CD4+ T cells from blood. Subset reported: CD45RO-negative CD62L-positive naive CD4 T cells. The chain has TRBV2 and TRBJ1-4, with a possible D match to TRBD1 (6 bases). This clonotype was sampled from a person aged 25 to 69 in good health. DNA of the CDR3: TGTGCCAGCAGTTTTCAGGGGTCCAATGAAAAACTGTTTTTT. Its translation: CASSFQGSNEKLFF.